The present T cell receptor (beta chain) was sequenced within a study of T cell responses to AZD1222 COVID-19 vaccine. Study-wide findings and caveats: Baseline serology detected seropositivity in only a handful of AZD1222 recipients.

This clone was observed a few times. The target antigen is unknown. Clones were read by immunoSEQ multiplex PCR, and TCRdb kept only the in-frame ones, dropping some. Among approximately 210,000 clones, 90% to 95% were seen once, and the ten largest hold approximately 3.4%. Trimming cost V 6 bases and J 5 bases, with 5 bases left between them. The CDR3 has 11 amino acids. The receptor was isolated from an adult who received the AZD1222 COVID-19 vaccine. The V gene is TRBV23-1, the J gene TRBJ1-5; the D is unclear. TRBV23-1 is given ORF status, its function remaining uncertain. The source material was peripheral blood, sampled 28 days after the second AZD1222 dose. CDR3 region: CASSLDQPQHF. In DNA form, the CDR3 reads TGCGCCAGCAGCCTGGATCAGCCCCAGCATTTT.